This is a list of T cell receptor beta chains from one sample in a study of radiation and T cells in renal cell carcinoma. Clones were sequenced by immunoSEQ multiplex PCR, and TCRdb holds only the in-frame ones, with some missing. The sample comprises over 120,000 clones, approximately 86% of which are singletons, and around 17% rests with the top ten. Here the sequenced sample was blood, taken from a patient whose treatment included radiotherapy and nephrectomy. The receptors were sampled from a woman between 45 and 65 years old with renal cell carcinoma. CDR3s include the opening cysteine and the closing phenylalanine or tryptophan. The order of the fields is V gene, J gene, clone size, D gene, CDR3 protein, CDR3 DNA. A D gene is named only where the DNA matches it firmly. A row's size may be missing; if present it is once, few, many or a size class.

V: TRBV15
J: TRBJ2-3
size: -
D: -
CDR3: CATSRDLYTQYF
DNA: TGTGCCACCAGCAGAGATCTTTATACGCAGTATTTT

V: TRBV6-6
J: TRBJ1-1
size: -
D: -
CDR3: CASKDPGDNTEAFF
DNA: TGTGCCAGCAAGGACCCAGGCGATAACACTGAAGCTTTCTTT

V: TRBV11-2
J: TRBJ1-5
size: once
D: TRBD1
CDR3: CASSVLTGGNQPQHF
DNA: TGTGCCAGCAGCGTATTGACAGGGGGCAATCAGCCCCAGCATTTT

V: TRBV9
J: TRBJ2-1
size: -
D: TRBD1
CDR3: CASASGTEIYNEQFF
DNA: TGTGCCAGCGCCTCGGGGACAGAAATTTACAATGAGCAGTTCTTC

V: TRBV5-1
J: TRBJ2-7
size: -
D: TRBD2
CDR3: CASSLGNAGVVHEQYF
DNA: TGCGCCAGCAGCTTGGGGAACGCGGGAGTAGTCCACGAGCAGTACTTC

V: TRBV7-9
J: TRBJ2-7
size: -
D: -
CDR3: CASSFGAHSYEQYF
DNA: TGTGCCAGCAGCTTTGGGGCCCACTCCTACGAGCAGTACTTC

V: TRBV5-1
J: TRBJ2-5
size: -
D: TRBD2
CDR3: CASSHRLAGAQETQYF
DNA: TGCGCCAGCAGCCACCGACTAGCGGGAGCCCAAGAGACCCAGTACTTC

V: TRBV28
J: TRBJ2-3
size: -
D: TRBD1
CDR3: CASSILGDREGDTQYF
DNA: TGTGCCAGCAGTATCCTTGGGGACAGGGAGGGAGATACGCAGTATTTT

V: TRBV19
J: TRBJ1-2
size: -
D: TRBD1
CDR3: CASKNRGLSSGYTF
DNA: TGTGCCAGTAAGAACAGGGGGCTATCCTCAGGCTACACCTTC

V: TRBV10-1
J: TRBJ2-1
size: -
D: -
CDR3: CASSEWVGGRQFF
DNA: TGCGCCAGCAGTGAGTGGGTCGGGGGTCGGCAGTTCTTC

V: TRBV5-6
J: TRBJ1-4
size: -
D: TRBD1
CDR3: CASSLAAVAGGLEKLFF
DNA: TGTGCCAGCAGCTTGGCCGCGGTTGCAGGGGGCCTGGAAAAACTGTTTTTT

V: TRBV5-1
J: TRBJ2-3
size: -
D: TRBD2
CDR3: CASSSGGPVDTQYF
DNA: TGCGCCAGCAGCTCGGGGGGGCCGGTAGATACGCAGTATTTT

V: TRBV11-2
J: TRBJ1-6
size: -
D: -
CDR3: CASSLEPGYSPLHF
DNA: TGTGCCAGCAGCTTGGAGCCTGGCTATTCACCCCTCCACTTT

V: TRBV7-2
J: TRBJ1-2
size: -
D: TRBD1
CDR3: CASSLGDRTGETYGYTF
DNA: TGTGCCAGCAGCTTGGGGGACAGGACAGGGGAAACCTATGGCTACACCTTC

V: TRBV7-9
J: TRBJ2-3
size: -
D: -
CDR3: CASSLGSLPVDTQYF
DNA: TGTGCCAGCAGCTTAGGGTCCCTCCCGGTGGATACGCAGTATTTT

V: TRBV7-2
J: TRBJ2-5
size: -
D: -
CDR3: CASSLLPEGAGGTQYF
DNA: TGTGCCAGCAGCTTACTACCGGAGGGGGCCGGGGGGACCCAGTACTTC

V: TRBV7-2
J: TRBJ2-7
size: -
D: -
CDR3: CASSLSYSYEQYF
DNA: TGTGCCAGCAGCCTCAGTTACTCCTACGAGCAGTACTTC

V: TRBV7-2
J: TRBJ1-2
size: -
D: -
CDR3: CASSLSGNNYGYTF
DNA: TGTGCCAGCAGCTTATCCGGCAATAACTATGGCTACACCTTC

V: TRBV4-2
J: TRBJ2-3
size: -
D: -
CDR3: CASSAPDTQYF
DNA: TGTGCCAGCAGCGCGCCCGATACGCAGTATTTT

V: TRBV5-4
J: TRBJ2-3
size: -
D: TRBD2
CDR3: CASSLAASGGATDTQYF
DNA: TGTGCCAGCAGCTTGGCGGCTAGCGGGGGGGCGACAGATACGCAGTATTTT

V: TRBV5-4
J: TRBJ2-7
size: -
D: -
CDR3: CASSLEVASSYEQYF
DNA: TGTGCCAGCAGCTTGGAGGTTGCTAGCTCCTACGAGCAGTACTTC

V: TRBV6-4
J: TRBJ2-7
size: -
D: -
CDR3: CASSDSEGARYEQYF
DNA: TGTGCCAGCAGTGACTCGGAGGGGGCGAGGTACGAGCAGTACTTC

V: TRBV7-2
J: TRBJ2-5
size: -
D: -
CDR3: CASSLSGEPNQETQYF
DNA: TGTGCCAGCAGCTTATCCGGGGAACCAAACCAAGAGACCCAGTACTTC

V: TRBV7-7
J: TRBJ1-6
size: -
D: -
CDR3: CASSSSPVQSPLHF
DNA: TGTGCCAGCAGCTCTTCCCCCGTTCAGTCACCCCTCCACTTT

V: TRBV6-6
J: TRBJ1-1
size: -
D: -
CDR3: CASSYGGGSTEAFF
DNA: TGTGCCAGCAGTTACGGGGGGGGGAGCACTGAAGCTTTCTTT

V: TRBV4-1
J: TRBJ2-1
size: -
D: -
CDR3: CASSQEDELNYNEQFF
DNA: TGCGCCAGCAGCCAAGAGGATGAACTAAACTACAATGAGCAGTTCTTC

V: TRBV5-4
J: TRBJ2-5
size: -
D: -
CDR3: CASSTGGGGTETQYF
DNA: TGTGCCAGCAGCACAGGAGGGGGTGGTACAGAGACCCAGTACTTC

V: TRBV7-3
J: TRBJ2-7
size: -
D: TRBD1
CDR3: CASRNRDRGYEQYF
DNA: TGTGCCAGCAGGAACCGGGACAGGGGCTACGAGCAGTACTTC

V: TRBV4-3
J: TRBJ2-3
size: -
D: TRBD2
CDR3: CASSHGLADRSTDTQYF
DNA: TGCGCCAGCAGCCACGGACTAGCGGACCGTAGCACAGATACGCAGTATTTT